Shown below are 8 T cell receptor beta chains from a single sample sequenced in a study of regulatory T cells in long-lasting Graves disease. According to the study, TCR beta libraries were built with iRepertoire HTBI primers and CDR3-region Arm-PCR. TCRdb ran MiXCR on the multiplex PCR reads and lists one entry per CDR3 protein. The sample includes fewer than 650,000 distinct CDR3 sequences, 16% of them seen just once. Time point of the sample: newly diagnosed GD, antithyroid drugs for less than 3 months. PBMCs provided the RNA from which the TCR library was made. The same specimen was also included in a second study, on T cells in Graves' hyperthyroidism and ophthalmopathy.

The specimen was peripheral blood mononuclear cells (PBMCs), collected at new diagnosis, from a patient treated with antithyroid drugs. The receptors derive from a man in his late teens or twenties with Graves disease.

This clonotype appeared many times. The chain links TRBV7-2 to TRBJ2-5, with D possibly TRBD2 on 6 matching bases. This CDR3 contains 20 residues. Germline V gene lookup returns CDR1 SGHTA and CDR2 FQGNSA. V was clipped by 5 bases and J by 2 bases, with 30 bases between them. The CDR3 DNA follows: TGTGCCAGCAGCCCCCGCCGTACTGGGCGACTGGGGCGGGAACAAGAGACCCAGTACTTC. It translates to CASSPRRTGRLGREQETQYF.

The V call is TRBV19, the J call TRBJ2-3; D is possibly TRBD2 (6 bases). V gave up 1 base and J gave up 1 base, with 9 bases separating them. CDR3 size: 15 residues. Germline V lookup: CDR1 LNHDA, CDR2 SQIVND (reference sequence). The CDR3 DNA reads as TGTGCCAGTAGTATAGCGGGAGAGGGCACAGATACGCAGTATTTT. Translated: CASSIAGEGTDTQYF.

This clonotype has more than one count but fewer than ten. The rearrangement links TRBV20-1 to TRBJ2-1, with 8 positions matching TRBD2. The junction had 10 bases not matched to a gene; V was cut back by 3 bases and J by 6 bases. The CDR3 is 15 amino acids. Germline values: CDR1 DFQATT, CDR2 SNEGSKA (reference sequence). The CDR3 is CSASPFGTSSNEQFF. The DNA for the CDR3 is TGCAGTGCTAGCCCGTTCGGGACTAGTAGCAATGAGCAGTTCTTC.

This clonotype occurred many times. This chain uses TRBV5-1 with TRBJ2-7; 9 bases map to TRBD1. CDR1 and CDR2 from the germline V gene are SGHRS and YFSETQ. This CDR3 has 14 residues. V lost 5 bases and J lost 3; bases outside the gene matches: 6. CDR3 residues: CASRPPGQGYEQYF. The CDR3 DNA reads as TGCGCCAGCAGGCCCCCGGGACAGGGCTACGAGCAGTACTTC.

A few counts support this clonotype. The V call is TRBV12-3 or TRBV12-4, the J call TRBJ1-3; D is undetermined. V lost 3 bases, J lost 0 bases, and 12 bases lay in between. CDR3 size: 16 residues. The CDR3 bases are TGTGCCAGCAGTTTTGCGGCCGTCAGCTCTGGAAACACCATATATTTT. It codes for CASSFAAVSSGNTIYF.

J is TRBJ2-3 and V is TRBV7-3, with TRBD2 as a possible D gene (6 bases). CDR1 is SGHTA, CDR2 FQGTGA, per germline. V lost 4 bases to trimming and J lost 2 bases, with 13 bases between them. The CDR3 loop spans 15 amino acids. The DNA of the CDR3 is TGTGCCAGCAGCTCGCAAGCGGGTTTCACAGATACGCAGTATTTT. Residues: CASSSQAGFTDTQYF. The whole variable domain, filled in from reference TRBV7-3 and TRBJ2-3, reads GAGVSQTPSNKVTEKGKYVELRCDPISGHTALYWYRQSLGQGPEFLIYFQGTGAADDSGLPNDRFFAVRPEGSVSTLKIQRTERGDSAVYLCASSSQAGFTDTQYFGPGTRLTVL.

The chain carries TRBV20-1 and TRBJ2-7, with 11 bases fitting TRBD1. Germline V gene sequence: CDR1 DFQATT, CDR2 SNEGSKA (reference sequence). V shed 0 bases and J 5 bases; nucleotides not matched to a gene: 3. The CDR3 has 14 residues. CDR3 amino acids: CSARDWDRGNEQYF. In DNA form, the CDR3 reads TGCAGTGCTAGAGATTGGGACAGGGGGAACGAGCAGTACTTC.

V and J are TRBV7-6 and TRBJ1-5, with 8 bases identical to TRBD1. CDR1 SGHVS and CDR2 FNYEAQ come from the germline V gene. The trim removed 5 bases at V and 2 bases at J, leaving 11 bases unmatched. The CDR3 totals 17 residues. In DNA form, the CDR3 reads TGTGCCAGCAGCCCCGGGACAGGATCTATGGGCAATCAGCCCCAGCATTTT. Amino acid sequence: CASSPGTGSMGNQPQHF.